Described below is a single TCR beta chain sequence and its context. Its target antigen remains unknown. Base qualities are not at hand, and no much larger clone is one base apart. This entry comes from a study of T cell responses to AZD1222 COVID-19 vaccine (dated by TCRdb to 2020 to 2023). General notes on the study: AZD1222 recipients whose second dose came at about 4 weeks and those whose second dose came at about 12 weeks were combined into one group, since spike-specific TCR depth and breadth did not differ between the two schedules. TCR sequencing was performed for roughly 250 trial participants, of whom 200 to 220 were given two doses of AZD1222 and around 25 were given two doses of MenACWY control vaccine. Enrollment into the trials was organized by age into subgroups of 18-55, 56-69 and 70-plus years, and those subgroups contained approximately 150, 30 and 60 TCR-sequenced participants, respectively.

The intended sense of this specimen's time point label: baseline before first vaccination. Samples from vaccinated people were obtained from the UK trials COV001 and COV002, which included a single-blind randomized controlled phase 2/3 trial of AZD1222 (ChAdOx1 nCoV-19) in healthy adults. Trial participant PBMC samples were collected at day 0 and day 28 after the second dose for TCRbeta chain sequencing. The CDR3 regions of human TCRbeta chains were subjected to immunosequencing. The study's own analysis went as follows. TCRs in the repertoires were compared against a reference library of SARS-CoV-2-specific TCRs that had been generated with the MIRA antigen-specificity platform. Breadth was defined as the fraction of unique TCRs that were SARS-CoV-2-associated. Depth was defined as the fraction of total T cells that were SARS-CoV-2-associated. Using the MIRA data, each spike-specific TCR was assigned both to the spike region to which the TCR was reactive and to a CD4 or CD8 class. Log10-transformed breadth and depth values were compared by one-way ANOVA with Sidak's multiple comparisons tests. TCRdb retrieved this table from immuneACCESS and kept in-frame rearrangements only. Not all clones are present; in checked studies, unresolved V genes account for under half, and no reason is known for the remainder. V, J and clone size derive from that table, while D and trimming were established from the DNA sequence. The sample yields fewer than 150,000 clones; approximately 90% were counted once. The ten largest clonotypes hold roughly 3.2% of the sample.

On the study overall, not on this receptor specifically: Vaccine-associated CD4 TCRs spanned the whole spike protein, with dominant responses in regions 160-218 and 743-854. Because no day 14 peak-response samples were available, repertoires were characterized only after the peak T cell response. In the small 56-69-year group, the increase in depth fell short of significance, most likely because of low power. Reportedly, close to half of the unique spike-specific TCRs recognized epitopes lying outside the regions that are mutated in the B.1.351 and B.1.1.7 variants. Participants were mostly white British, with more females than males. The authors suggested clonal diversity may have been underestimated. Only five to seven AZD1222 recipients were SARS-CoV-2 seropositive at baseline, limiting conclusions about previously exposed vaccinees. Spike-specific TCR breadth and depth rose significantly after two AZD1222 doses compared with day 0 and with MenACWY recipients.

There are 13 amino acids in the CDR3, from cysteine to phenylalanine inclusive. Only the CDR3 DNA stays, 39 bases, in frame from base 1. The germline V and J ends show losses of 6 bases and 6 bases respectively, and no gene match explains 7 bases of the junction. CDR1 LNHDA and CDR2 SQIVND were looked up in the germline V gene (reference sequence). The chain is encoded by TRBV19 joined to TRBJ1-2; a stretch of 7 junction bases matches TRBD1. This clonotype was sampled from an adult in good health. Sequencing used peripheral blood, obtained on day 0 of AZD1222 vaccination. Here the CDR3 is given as CASRERGLDGYTF. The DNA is TGTGCCAGTAGGGAGAGGGGGCTCGATGGCTACACCTTC.